These T cell receptor beta chains were read from a single sample in a study of T cell responses to AZD1222 COVID-19 vaccine. Libraries were prepared by immunoSEQ multiplex PCR; TCRdb keeps only in-frame clonotypes and omits some of them. The sample shows roughly 160,000 clones, just under 95% of them seen only once. The sample here was peripheral blood, taken on day 0 of AZD1222 vaccination. These receptors were taken from an adult in good health. Both conserved end residues are part of each CDR3. The D gene is left open where the match is weak. Clone size is given for some rows only: seen once, a few or many times, or a class if the clone is expanded.

j_gene	d_gene	abundance	v_gene	CDR3aa	CDR3nt
TRBJ1-2	TRBD1	NA	TRBV7-8	CASSILTGGNGYTF	TGTGCCAGCAGCATCCTAACAGGGGGAAATGGCTACACCTTC
TRBJ2-3	NA	NA	TRBV30	CAWSERAGDTQYF	TGTGCCTGGAGTGAGAGGGCGGGAGATACGCAGTATTTT
TRBJ1-1	NA	NA	TRBV30	CAWSAVMGGNTEAFF	TGTGCCTGGAGTGCCGTGATGGGGGGGAACACTGAAGCTTTCTTT
TRBJ1-3	NA	NA	TRBV7-2	CASSIRSIFSRSGNTIYF	TGTGCCAGCAGCATAAGATCGATCTTTTCGCGCTCTGGAAACACCATATATTTT
TRBJ2-3	TRBD1	NA	TRBV9	CASSVGPGQGARTDTQYF	TGTGCCAGCAGCGTCGGACCGGGACAGGGGGCCCGCACAGATACGCAGTATTTT
TRBJ2-7	NA	once	TRBV11-2	CASSLAQVSYEQYF	TGTGCCAGCAGCTTAGCCCAGGTTTCCTACGAGCAGTACTTC
TRBJ1-3	TRBD1	NA	TRBV2	CAFRKGARNTIYF	TGTGCGTTCCGAAAGGGGGCTAGAAACACCATATATTTT
TRBJ2-3	TRBD2	NA	TRBV9	CASSGGTSGLTDTQYF	TGTGCCAGCAGCGGAGGGACTAGCGGCCTCACAGATACGCAGTATTTT
TRBJ2-5	NA	NA	TRBV27	CASGRGGVETQYF	TGTGCCAGCGGGCGCGGTGGGGTGGAGACCCAGTACTTC
TRBJ2-7	TRBD1	NA	TRBV19	CASSIGVGTVYEQYF	TGTGCCAGTAGTATCGGGGTGGGGACAGTCTACGAGCAGTACTTC
TRBJ1-1	NA	NA	TRBV18	CASSRESLNTEAFF	TGTGCCAGCTCACGGGAGAGTCTGAACACTGAAGCTTTCTTT
TRBJ2-2	TRBD1	NA	TRBV6-6	CASSPVEGGGNTGELFF	TGTGCCAGCAGTCCGGTGGAAGGGGGCGGCAACACCGGGGAGCTGTTTTTT
TRBJ1-2	TRBD1	NA	TRBV5-5	CASLQDRGRGYTF	TGTGCCAGCCTCCAAGACAGGGGCCGAGGCTACACCTTC
TRBJ2-5	NA	NA	TRBV29-1	CSVRAQGGETQYF	TGCAGCGTTCGGGCCCAGGGAGGAGAGACCCAGTACTTC
TRBJ1-6	NA	NA	TRBV25-1	CASSEYSDIYSPLHF	TGTGCCAGCAGTGAATATTCGGACATTTATTCACCCCTCCACTTT
TRBJ2-3	NA	NA	TRBV2	CASAVRDTQYF	TGTGCCTCCGCGGTCAGGGATACGCAGTATTTT
TRBJ1-5	NA	NA	TRBV29-1	CSVAENSNQPQHF	TGCAGCGTGGCAGAAAATAGCAATCAGCCCCAGCATTTT
TRBJ1-1	TRBD1	NA	TRBV19	CASSIPPGAGGATEAFF	TGTGCCAGTAGTATACCCCCGGGGGCAGGGGGTGCCACTGAAGCTTTCTTT
TRBJ1-1	NA	NA	TRBV5-1	CASSTGTVNTEAFF	TGCGCCAGCAGCACGGGGACGGTGAACACTGAAGCTTTCTTT
TRBJ1-3	TRBD1	NA	TRBV19	CASSSRTGTGGRNTIYF	TGTGCCAGTAGTTCCCGAACCGGGACAGGGGGCCGAAACACCATATATTTT
TRBJ1-2	NA	NA	TRBV20-1	CSASPRTYYGYTF	TGCAGTGCTAGTCCGAGGACCTACTATGGCTACACCTTC
TRBJ2-7	NA	NA	TRBV28	CASSFRGEQYF	TGTGCCAGCAGTTTCAGGGGCGAGCAGTACTTC
TRBJ1-5	NA	NA	TRBV29-1	CSVILQGDQPQHF	TGCAGCGTTATTCTGCAGGGAGATCAGCCCCAGCATTTT
TRBJ1-2	NA	NA	TRBV27	CASSLSASLDYGYTF	TGTGCCAGCAGTTTATCGGCCAGCTTGGACTATGGCTACACCTTC
TRBJ1-2	NA	NA	TRBV12-3/TRBV12-4	CASSFSGYTF	TGTGCCAGCAGTTTCAGCGGCTACACCTTC
TRBJ2-3	TRBD1	NA	TRBV24-1	CATSDTGTGKTDTQYF	TGTGCCACCAGTGACACCGGGACAGGGAAAACAGATACGCAGTATTTT
TRBJ1-6	NA	once	TRBV6-5	CAAAGFGDSPLHF	TGTGCCGCCGCCGGGTTTGGGGATTCACCCCTCCACTTT
TRBJ1-5	NA	NA	TRBV4-1	CASSYNEGLGQPQHF	TGCGCCAGCAGCTACAATGAGGGGCTGGGACAGCCCCAGCATTTT
TRBJ2-5	NA	NA	TRBV15	CATSRSGFQETQYF	TGTGCCACCAGCAGGTCAGGGTTCCAAGAGACCCAGTACTTC
TRBJ1-3	TRBD1	NA	TRBV3-1/TRBV3-2	CASSQGQGANTIYF	TGTGCCAGCAGCCAAGGGCAGGGGGCGAACACCATATATTTT
TRBJ2-3	NA	NA	TRBV30	CAWSVRAGTDTQYF	TGTGCCTGGAGTGTACGTGCGGGGACAGATACGCAGTATTTT
TRBJ2-7	NA	few	TRBV7-2	CASSSGQTYEQYF	TGTGCCAGCAGCTCTGGGCAGACCTACGAGCAGTACTTC
TRBJ2-7	NA	NA	TRBV5-1	CASSLVGEGYEQYF	TGCGCCAGCAGCTTGGTGGGGGAAGGCTACGAGCAGTACTTC
TRBJ1-2	NA	NA	TRBV6-2/TRBV6-3	CASSSGGYIYGYTF	TGTGCCAGCAGTTCCGGGGGCTACATCTATGGCTACACCTTC
TRBJ2-7	TRBD2	NA	TRBV7-2	CASSSWTSGDEQYF	TGTGCCAGCAGCTCCTGGACTAGCGGGGACGAGCAGTACTTC
TRBJ2-1	NA	NA	TRBV6-4	CASSDQFNEQFF	TGTGCCAGCAGTGACCAGTTCAATGAGCAGTTCTTC
TRBJ2-7	NA	NA	TRBV30	CAWSVGAGHSYEQYF	TGTGCCTGGAGTGTGGGAGCGGGCCATTCCTACGAGCAGTACTTC
TRBJ2-4	TRBD2	NA	TRBV3-1/TRBV3-2	CASSQGAGGASLIQYF	TGTGCCAGCAGCCAAGGTGCGGGGGGCGCAAGCCTGATTCAGTACTTC
TRBJ2-7	NA	NA	TRBV6-5	CASGRGTYSYEQYF	TGTGCCAGCGGCCGTGGGACCTATTCCTACGAGCAGTACTTC
TRBJ2-5	NA	NA	TRBV5-6	CASSPPGTSGKTQYF	TGTGCCAGCAGCCCTCCGGGCACCAGCGGAAAGACCCAGTACTTC
TRBJ1-1	TRBD1	once	TRBV11-2	CASSLDNVAGGLSTEAFF	TGTGCCAGCAGCTTAGACAACGTGGCAGGGGGATTAAGCACTGAAGCTTTCTTT
TRBJ1-2	TRBD1	NA	TRBV6-6	CASSLGTGHAGAYGYTF	TGTGCCAGCAGTCTCGGGACAGGGCATGCGGGGGCCTATGGCTACACCTTC
TRBJ2-3	TRBD2	NA	TRBV5-1	CASSSTSGVGTQYF	TGCGCCAGCAGCTCAACTAGCGGGGTCGGAACGCAGTATTTT